The 20 T cell receptor beta chains presented below share a single source sample, sequenced in a study of shared clonotypes between healthy human individuals. The protocol was immunoSEQ multiplex PCR, while the TCRdb copy is restricted to in-frame clones and leaves out a portion. Of some 2.4 million clones listed, 80% to 95% were seen once; the top ten hold approximately 0.35%. Sequencing was carried out using naive CD4+ T cells from PBMCs. Subset: CD45RA+ positively selected. These receptors originate from a man aged 18 to 29 in good health. Some clones in this sample may be carry-over from other donors' samples.

V and J are TRBV4-2 and TRBJ2-4, with 7 nucleotides matching TRBD2. The CDR3 is made up of 15 amino acids. Losses at the gene ends were 0 bases for V and 4 bases for J; bases not matched to a gene: 3. In germline, CDR1 is LGHNA, CDR2 YNFKEQ. DNA of the CDR3: TGTGCCAGCAGCCAAGAGGCTAGCGGTAAAAACATTCAGTACTTC. Its protein product is CASSQEASGKNIQYF.

The V gene is TRBV11-2, the J gene TRBJ1-1, with a weak D call TRBD1 (6 bases). The V and J ends lost 5 bases and 4 bases respectively, with 20 bases between them. CDR1 and CDR2 (germline): SGHAT, FQNNGV. The CDR3 totals 16 residues. The CDR3 sequence: CASSLGQLWGSTEAFF. Here the CDR3 DNA reads TGTGCCAGCAGCCTAGGACAGTTGTGGGGTAGCACTGAAGCTTTCTTT.

In regard to this clone: Additional DNA sequences in this sample encode the identical CDR3. The V call is TRBV5-1, the J call TRBJ1-2; the D is unclear. The ends were cut back, 0 bases at V and 1 base at J, with 10 bases in the middle. This CDR3 region has 15 residues. Germline values: CDR1 SGHRS, CDR2 YFSETQ. The CDR3 coding sequence is TGCGCCAGCAGCTTGGCAGCAGGCGGTAACTATGGCTACACCTTC. Translated, it gives CASSLAAGGNYGYTF.

The genes are TRBV18 and TRBJ2-3, with 11 bases fitting TRBD2. The germline gives CDR1 KGHSH, CDR2 LQKENI. This CDR3 is 16 amino acids long. V lost 6 bases to trimming and J lost 0 bases; unmatched junction nucleotides: 5. CDR3 sequence (DNA): TGTGCCAGCTCCACGCTAGCGGGGGGAAGCACAGATACGCAGTATTTT. This encodes CASSTLAGGSTDTQYF.

The chain links TRBV6-5 to TRBJ1-2, with 7 bases matching TRBD1. The CDR3 is made up of 14 amino acids. The trim removed 6 bases at V and 3 bases at J, leaving 7 bases unmatched. Germline assignment: CDR1 MNHEY and CDR2 SVGAGI. CDR3 sequence reads: CASRKTGTHYGYTF. CDR3 nucleotide sequence: TGTGCCAGCAGAAAGACAGGGACACACTATGGCTACACCTTC.

With respect to this clone: At one boundary the junction diverges from the germline segment, which might be a read error. This chain joins TRBV10-3 and TRBJ2-2, with D perhaps TRBD2 (5 bases). From germline, CDR1 is ENHRY and CDR2 SYGVKD. This CDR3 spans 16 amino acids. The CDR3 sequence: CAISESPGRGTGELFF. The CDR3 DNA reads as TGTGCCATCAGCGAGTCGCCCGGAAGAGGGACCGGGGAGCTGTTTTTT.

V and J are TRBV2 and TRBJ1-1; TRBD1 agrees at 7 bases. From germline, CDR1 is SNHLY and CDR2 FYNNEI. This CDR3 has 13 residues. V lost 4 bases and J lost 11; bases outside the gene matches: 10. CDR3 residues: CASSVDRDPPAFF. In nucleotides, the CDR3 is TGTGCCAGCAGTGTCGACAGGGATCCACCGGCTTTCTTT.

The count of this clone is one. The rearrangement joins TRBV7-2 to TRBJ2-7, with D possibly TRBD1 on 7 matching bases. The V end was cut by 2 bases, the J end by 3 bases, with 14 bases between. Germline-derived CDR1 and CDR2 are SGHTA and FQGNSA. The length of the CDR3 is 15 residues. This chain's CDR3 is CASSLIGRGDYEQYF. As DNA, the CDR3 is TGTGCCAGCAGCTTAATCGGCAGGGGGGACTACGAGCAGTACTTC.

V usage is TRBV6-1 and J usage is TRBJ2-1; D call uncertain. The CDR3 has 12 amino acids. V lost 5 bases and J lost 8, with 10 bases in between. Germline CDR1 reads MNHNS; CDR2 reads SASEGT. This chain's CDR3 is CASSTSGHEQFF. Written as DNA, the CDR3 is TGTGCCAGCAGTACCTCCGGTCATGAGCAGTTCTTC.

V gene TRBV30 combines with J gene TRBJ2-2; a weak D match, TRBD2 (6 bases). There are 14 residues in the CDR3. V was trimmed by 0 bases and J by 4 bases, leaving 9 bases between them. Germline V gene data show CDR1 as GTSNPN and CDR2 as SVGIG (reference sequence). CDR3 nucleotides: TGTGCCTGGAGTGTCGGGAGACTCACCGGGGAGCTGTTTTTT. It codes for CAWSVGRLTGELFF.

The chain is built from TRBV7-3 and TRBJ2-7; D is unclear. The CDR3 runs to 13 residues. Germline-derived CDR1 and CDR2 are SGHTA and FQGTGA. Trimming stripped 2 bases from V and 3 bases from J, with 8 bases between. The CDR3 coding sequence is TGTGCCAGCAGCTTAGACGGCTTCTACGAGCAGTACTTC. Protein product: CASSLDGFYEQYF.

The chain uses TRBV7-8 and TRBJ1-5, with TRBD1 identical over 8 bases. J was trimmed by 4 bases and V by 5 bases; bases with no gene match: 4. Germline values: CDR1 SGHVS, CDR2 FQNEAQ. CDR3 length: 14 residues. In nucleotides, the CDR3 is TGTGCCAGCAGCGGAAGACAGGGGAATCAGCCCCAGCATTTT. It specifies CASSGRQGNQPQHF.

V gene TRBV7-8 combines with J gene TRBJ2-5; D perhaps matches TRBD2 (5 bases). The CDR3 has 15 residues. The V gene lost 7 bases and the J gene lost 2 bases, with 17 bases spanning the gap. Looked up from germline, CDR1 is SGHVS and CDR2 is FQNEAQ. Here the CDR3 reads CASTPRGERQETQYF. The CDR3 bases are TGTGCCAGCACTCCTAGAGGCGAGCGGCAAGAGACCCAGTACTTC.

The J gene is TRBJ2-6, the V gene TRBV14; D is perhaps TRBD1 (6 bases). The CDR3 has 15 residues. The germline V and J ends were trimmed by 6 bases and 3 bases, with 12 bases remaining between them. Germline CDR1 reads SGHDN; CDR2 reads FVKESK. CDR3 residues: CASRLTGSGANVLTF. The CDR3 region has the DNA TGTGCCAGCAGACTAACAGGGAGTGGGGCCAACGTCCTGACTTTC.

The rearrangement uses TRBV6-4 and TRBJ2-3, with D possibly matching TRBD2 (5 bases). The V end lost 0 bases, the J end lost 8 bases, and 15 bases lay between the germline ends. This CDR3 comprises 15 residues. Germline assignment: CDR1 MRHNA and CDR2 SNTAGT. This CDR3 reads CASSDSFAVAGTQYF. The DNA for the CDR3 is TGTGCCAGCAGTGACTCGTTCGCGGTCGCGGGTACGCAGTATTTT.

The rearrangement links TRBV6-1 to TRBJ2-7, with 8 bases identical to TRBD1. The CDR3 loop spans 14 amino acids. Germline CDR1 MNHNS, CDR2 SASEGT. Trimming took 6 bases from V and 1 from J; bases not matched to a gene: 5. The CDR3 region has the DNA TGTGCCAGCAGGGGGACAGGTTTATCCTACGAGCAGTACTTC. Amino acids: CASRGTGLSYEQYF.

The rearrangement links TRBV10-2 to TRBJ2-7; weak D call: TRBD2 (6 bases). V was trimmed by 9 bases and J by 0 bases, leaving 24 bases between them. Germline loops: CDR1 WSHSY, CDR2 SAAADI. The CDR3 runs to 17 residues. The CDR3 loop is CASSRGRRGGPSYEQYF. The CDR3 bases are TGCGCCAGTTCACGGGGTCGGCGTGGAGGGCCCTCCTACGAGCAGTACTTC.

The chain uses TRBV7-9 and TRBJ1-2; unclear D gene. Germline loops: CDR1 SEHNR, CDR2 FQNEAQ (reference sequence). V was pared by 1 base and J by 4 bases, with 10 bases between. The CDR3 covers 14 residues. The DNA for the CDR3 is TGTGCCAGCAGCTTAGGTCAGCCTATCTATGGCTACACCTTC. Its protein product is CASSLGQPIYGYTF. Supplemented by reference TRBV7-9 and TRBJ1-2, the full variable domain reads DTGVSQNPRHKITKRGQNVTFRCDPISEHNRLYWYRQTLGQGPEFLTYFQNEAQLEKSRLLSDRFSAERPKGSFSTLEIQRTEQGDSAMYLCASSLGQPIYGYTFGSGTRLTVV.

V gene TRBV4-1 combines with J gene TRBJ1-1; D gene ambiguous. CDR1 MGHRA and CDR2 YSYEKL come from the germline V gene. This CDR3 contains 14 residues. The V end was cut by 4 bases, the J end by 1 base, with 10 bases between. The CDR3 DNA is TGCGCCAGCAGCCGGATTATTCCGAACACTGAAGCTTTCTTT. Its protein product is CASSRIIPNTEAFF.

CDR3 in amino acids: CASSSVSAGKGMFYEQYF. CDR3 sequence (DNA): TGTGCCAGCAGCTCCGTTTCGGCGGGGAAGGGAATGTTCTACGAGCAGTACTTC. V and J are TRBV9 and TRBJ2-7; perhaps TRBD2 as D (6 bases). V was shortened by 4 bases and J by 3 bases, with 26 bases between the two germline ends. Germline V gene lookup returns CDR1 SGDLS and CDR2 YYNGEE. The CDR3 contains 18 residues. The entire variable domain, with the rest obtained from reference TRBV9 and TRBJ2-7, is as follows: DSGVTQTPKHLITATGQRVTLRCSPRSGDLSVYWYQQSLDQGLQFLIQYYNGEERAKGNILERFSAQQFPDLHSELNLSSLELGDSALYFCASSSVSAGKGMFYEQYFGPGTRLTVT.